This T cell receptor beta chain was identified in a study of blood T cell repertoires in COVID-19. On the study more broadly: Sources were T cells, B-cell-depleted T cells, or PBMCs; the material itself was cDNA or gDNA.

Recruited during active infection, patients (from Seattle) were subsequently followed longitudinally. Measured with immunoSEQ multiplex PCR; TCRdb has only the in-frame clones, and not every one. The sample has about 330,000 clones; around 90% are singletons. V was cut by 4 bases and J by 3 bases, with 13 bases left in between. The germline V gene has CDR1 SGHDT and CDR2 YYEEEE. There are 14 residues in the CDR3. This sequence joins TRBV5-6 and TRBJ2-5, with D possibly being TRBD2 (6 bases). Sequencing input: peripheral blood. The origin of this receptor is a man in his thirties or forties with COVID-19, enrolled during active disease. CDR3 loop: CASSPRDLKETQYF. CDR3 coding DNA: TGTGCCAGCAGCCCGCGGGACTTGAAAGAGACCCAGTACTTC.